The TCR beta chain described here comes from a study of T-cell memory formation after mild COVID-19. General study points: Later expanders leaned toward CD4+, whereas clones contracting from day 15 to 85 were balanced CD4/CD8.

CDR3 length: 16 residues. Germline CDR1 is LNHNV and CDR2 is YYDKDF (reference sequence). Trimming shortened V by 0 bases and J by 5 bases, and 13 bases separated the two germline ends. This clonotype was counted between two and nine times. Antigen unknown. TCRdb recomputed calls from the 5' RACE reads with MiXCR, one row per CDR3 protein. Of tens of thousands of distinct CDR3 sequences in the sample, 14% were seen once. Sequenced material: PBMCs or a T cell subset sorted from them (not recorded which). The chain links TRBV15 to TRBJ2-2; D not resolved. The sequence was obtained from an adult woman who had mild COVID-19 (a few samples of this study predate the infection). Cell type and time point are not known. CDR3 in amino acids: CATSRDQTAMTGELFF. CDR3 bases: TGTGCCACCAGCAGAGATCAGACTGCAATGACCGGGGAGCTGTTTTTT.